The T cell receptor beta chain described here comes from a study of metastatic and nonmetastatic thyroid tumors (dated by TCRdb to between 2020 and 2021). For the study in its entirety: For patients with malignant and with benign thyroid disease, the researchers compared repertoires between peripheral blood samples and tumor or nodule tissue samples. The paper's findings and limits, for the study overall: In both blood and tumor samples, malignant tumors were reported to have significantly higher TCR beta diversity than benign nodules.

This clone has at least ten counts. Its antigen is still unknown. No quality values exist for individual bases; no much larger clone is one base distant. Libraries were built with PCR. TCRdb records Illumina HiSeq 4000 as the sequencer. The TCR beta-chain CDR3 region of each patient was profiled by high-throughput sequencing. In the source study's methods: CDR3 differences across clinicopathological groups were used to build a classifier for discriminating distant-metastatic papillary thyroid cancer patients. Repertoire diversity was assessed with the Shannon index, and tumor-blood repertoire similarity with the Morisita-Horn index. The raw public data were reprocessed by TCRdb itself: fastp quality trimming at Q25, MiXCR clonotype calling, in-frame beta chains only. In this record, the V and J calls reflect TCRdb's handling and not the investigators' own analysis. The sample records 49,000 or so clones, around 25% of which are singletons. The ten largest clones represent around 3.2% of the sample.

Before undergoing thyroid surgery, none of the patients had been given any kind of treatment. The study retrospectively analysed patient clinical samples collected from about 2012 to 2018 using T-cell receptor beta sequencing. Specimen: blood. This clonotype was obtained from a male donor with papillary thyroid cancer or a benign thyroid nodule (not recorded which). Some clones in this sample may be carry-over from other donors' samples.

The bases read TGCGCCAGCAGCTCCGGGACTAGCGGGATCACAGATACGCAGTATTTT. This is translated as CASSSGTSGITDTQYF. This sequence uses TRBV5-1 and TRBJ2-3; TRBD2 fits 13 bases in the junction. Based on the germline V gene, the CDR1 and CDR2 sequences are SGHRS and YFSETQ. The CDR3 holds 16 amino acids from the cysteine to the phenylalanine. Left in the record is the CDR3 DNA by itself, 48 bases read in frame from the first base. Germline trimming: 3 bases from V, 2 bases from J; junction bases outside gene matches: 3.